The T cell receptor (beta chain) described here comes from a study of regulatory T cells in long-lasting Graves disease. Time point noted: newly diagnosed GD, antithyroid drugs for less than 3 months. RNA from PBMCs was the source of the TCR library. By American Thyroid Association guidelines, Graves' disease was diagnosed in the cohort. Findings and limits, study-wide: Repertoires from persistent disease leaned toward TRBV28, TRBJ1-2 and TRBJ2-5.

This clonotype was counted many times. Its matching antigen is unknown. V lost 0 bases and J lost 0, with 9 bases in between. Germline values: CDR1 GTSNPN, CDR2 SVGIG (reference sequence). This CDR3 is 15 amino acids long. Building the TCR beta libraries relied on iRepertoire HTBI primers, and CDR3 regions underwent Arm-PCR. Using its own MiXCR run on the multiplex PCR reads, TCRdb lists one record per CDR3 protein. The repertoire holds 420,000 or so distinct CDR3 sequences, with about 15% as singletons. This same sample was also taken into another study, of T cells in Graves' hyperthyroidism and ophthalmopathy. That work states: The diagnoses drew upon clinical symptoms, serum thyroxine and TRAb, thyroid ultrasound and orbital computed tomography.

This rearrangement joins TRBV30 to TRBJ2-4; D might be TRBD1 (6 bases). The sequences come from peripheral blood mononuclear cells (PBMCs), collected at new diagnosis, from a patient treated with antithyroid drugs. The sequence was collected from a young woman with Graves disease. The DNA for the CDR3 is TGTGCCTGGAGTGTACGGACAGTAGCCAAAAACATTCAGTACTTC. Translation: CAWSVRTVAKNIQYF.